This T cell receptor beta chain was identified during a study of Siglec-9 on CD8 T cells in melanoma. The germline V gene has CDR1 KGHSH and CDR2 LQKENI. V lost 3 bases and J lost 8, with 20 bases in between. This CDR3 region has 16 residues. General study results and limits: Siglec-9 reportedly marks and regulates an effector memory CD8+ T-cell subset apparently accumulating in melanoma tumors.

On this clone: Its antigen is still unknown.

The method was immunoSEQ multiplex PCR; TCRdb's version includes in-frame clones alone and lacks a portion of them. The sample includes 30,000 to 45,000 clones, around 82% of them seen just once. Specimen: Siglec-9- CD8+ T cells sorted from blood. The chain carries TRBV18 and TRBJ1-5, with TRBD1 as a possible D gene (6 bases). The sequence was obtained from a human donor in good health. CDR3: CASSPGGPELWEPQHF. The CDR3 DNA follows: TGTGCCAGCTCACCTGGGGGGCCCGAACTTTGGGAGCCCCAGCATTTT. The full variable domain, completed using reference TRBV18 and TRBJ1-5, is NAGVMQNPRHLVRRRGQEARLRCSPMKGHSHVYWYRQLPEEGLKFMVYLQKENIIDESGMPKERFSAEFPKEGPSILRIQQVVRGDSAAYFCASSPGGPELWEPQHFGDGTRLSIL.